This T cell receptor beta chain was profiled in a study of cytomegalovirus exposure and HLA in healthy donors. For the study at large: Most donors, 70% to 85% of approximately 400 genotyped, fell in the Caucasian-associated ancestry cluster.

PCR was performed using 60 Vbeta and 13 Jbeta primers. Profiling relied on immunoSEQ multiplex PCR, and the TCRdb table lists in-frame clones only, not all of them. The data hold approximately 80,000 clones, with 72% observed a single time. With regard to this clone: What it binds is unknown.

Study findings and constraints: Reports indicated that the classifier achieved high specificity and sensitivity in diagnosing cytomegalovirus status. Through in vitro validation, three CMV-associated chains were shown to be specific for CMV antigens. Cytomegalovirus association was assigned to over 150 TCR beta chains.

Input material: PBMCs. This TCR derives from a woman aged 35 to 49 in good health and CMV-seropositive.

The CDR3 spells CASSYFDRGYGYTF. CDR3 bases: TGTGCCAGCAGTTACTTTGACAGGGGCTATGGCTACACCTTC. The rearrangement uses TRBV6-5 and TRBJ1-2; the match to TRBD1 covers 8 bases. V lost 1 base, J lost 4 bases, and 2 bases stayed unmatched. This CDR3 comprises 14 residues. Germline CDR1 reads MNHEY; CDR2 reads SVGAGI.